This T cell receptor (beta chain) was sequenced for a study of T cell responses to AZD1222 COVID-19 vaccine. From germline, CDR1 is MNHEY and CDR2 SVGAGI. The trim removed 6 bases at V and 10 bases at J, leaving 12 bases unmatched. This CDR3 is 15 amino acids long. TCRdb's copy holds only in-frame clones and misses some; the assay was immunoSEQ multiplex PCR. This repertoire shows 55,000 to 65,000 clones, approximately 89% found once; its top ten account for roughly 6.1%. The sequencing here drew on peripheral blood, taken 28 days after the second AZD1222 dose. The rearrangement uses TRBV6-5 and TRBJ2-1, with TRBD1 matching 10 bases. The sequence derives from an adult who received the AZD1222 COVID-19 vaccine. The CDR3: CASRRSRDRGREQFF. The CDR3 region has the DNA TGTGCCAGCAGGCGCTCCCGGGACAGGGGAAGAGAGCAGTTCTTC.